This T cell receptor beta chain was retrieved from a study of blood T cell repertoires in COVID-19. Overall study context: Some COVID-19 samples were acute and others convalescent; all came from the United States, Italy and Spain. Nucleic acid was either cDNA or gDNA, and it came from T cells, B-cell-depleted T cells, or PBMCs.

Original processing methods: Quantification of nucleated cells was approximated via reference gene primer amplification. The assay was immunoSEQ multiplex PCR, and TCRdb's table has in-frame clones only and misses some. Clone size and the V and J calls come from that table; the DNA yielded D and trimming. The sample contains about 140,000 clones, roughly 81% of which appear only once. CDR1 and CDR2 from the germline V gene are SGHAT and FQDESV (reference sequence). J was trimmed by 3 bases and V by 6 bases; bases with no gene match: 5. This CDR3 contains 14 residues. The receptor was isolated from a woman between 50 and 59 years old with active or convalescent COVID-19. The gene calls are TRBV11-1 and TRBJ1-5, with TRBD1 identical over 7 bases. The sequenced sample consisted of peripheral blood. The CDR3 spells CASSPGGPNQPQHF. As DNA, the CDR3 is TGTGCCAGCAGTCCAGGGGGGCCCAATCAGCCCCAGCATTTT.